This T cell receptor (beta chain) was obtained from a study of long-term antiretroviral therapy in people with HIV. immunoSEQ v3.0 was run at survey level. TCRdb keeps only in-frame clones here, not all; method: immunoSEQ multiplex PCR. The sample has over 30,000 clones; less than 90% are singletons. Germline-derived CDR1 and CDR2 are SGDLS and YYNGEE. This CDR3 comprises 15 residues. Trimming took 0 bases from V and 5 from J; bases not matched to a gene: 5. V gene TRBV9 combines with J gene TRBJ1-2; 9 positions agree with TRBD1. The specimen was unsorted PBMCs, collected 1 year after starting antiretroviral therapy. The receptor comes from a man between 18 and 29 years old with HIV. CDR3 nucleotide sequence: TGTGCCAGCAGCGTAGGGGACAGGGCTGGGTATGGCTACACCTTC. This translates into CASSVGDRAGYGYTF.